This TCR beta chain was captured by sequencing in a study of cytomegalovirus exposure and HLA in healthy donors. Study-wide points: Confirmation in vitro established that a few CMV-associated chains were specific for CMV antigens. Common viral pathogens seemed, in a later analysis, to connect with several of the most significant clusters. It was assumed in the presence/absence analyses that sequencing depth was roughly uniform across donors. About 87% or about 30% of the time was how often most TCR beta V segments were productive, according to an earlier analysis.

Comment on this clone: Its antigen is as yet unknown.

Primers included in the PCR were 60 Vbeta and 13 Jbeta primers. This table comes from immunoSEQ multiplex PCR, and its TCRdb copy is limited to in-frame clones, with some not included. The repertoire has fewer than 200,000 clones, roughly four fifths of them found once; the top ten carry 0.7% to 0.85%. Deletions cut 0 bases from V and 14 bases from J, with 16 bases between. CDR1 and CDR2 (germline): SGDLS, YYNGEE. There are 13 residues in the CDR3. This rearrangement joins TRBV9 to TRBJ2-3, with TRBD2 as a possible D gene (6 bases). The sample taken for sequencing was PBMCs. This TCR was recovered from a female donor in good health and CMV-seronegative. The CDR3 here is CASSVVVGGFAYF. In DNA form, the CDR3 reads TGTGCCAGCAGCGTAGTGGTGGGGGGTTTCGCGTATTTT. The full variable domain, its missing parts supplied by reference TRBV9 and TRBJ2-3, is DSGVTQTPKHLITATGQRVTLRCSPRSGDLSVYWYQQSLDQGLQFLIQYYNGEERAKGNILERFSAQQFPDLHSELNLSSLELGDSALYFCASSVVVGGFAYFGPGTRLTVL.